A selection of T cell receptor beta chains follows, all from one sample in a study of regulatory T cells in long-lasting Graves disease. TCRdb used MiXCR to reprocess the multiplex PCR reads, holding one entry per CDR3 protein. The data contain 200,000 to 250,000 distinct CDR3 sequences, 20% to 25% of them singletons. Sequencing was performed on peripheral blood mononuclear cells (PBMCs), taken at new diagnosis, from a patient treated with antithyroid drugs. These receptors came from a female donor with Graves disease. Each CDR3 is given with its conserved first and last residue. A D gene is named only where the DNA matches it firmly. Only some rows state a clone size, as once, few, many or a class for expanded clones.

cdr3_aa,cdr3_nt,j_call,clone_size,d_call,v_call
CASSDTPLTYEQYF,TGTGCCAGCAGTGATACCCCACTGACCTACGAGCAGTACTTC,TRBJ2-7,many,NA,TRBV2
CASSSRPGEGEQFF,TGTGCCAGCAGTTCACGTCCCGGAGAAGGCGAGCAGTTCTTC,TRBJ2-1,many,NA,TRBV6-5
CASSHSGVGYGYTF,TGTGCCAGCAGCCACAGTGGCGTCGGATATGGCTACACCTTC,TRBJ1-2,many,NA,TRBV3-1
CSATGVDFGTEAFF,TGCAGTGCTACCGGCGTGGATTTCGGCACTGAAGCTTTCTTT,TRBJ1-1,many,NA,TRBV20-1
CASTLLNPGTQPQHF,TGTGCCAGCACCCTCCTGAATCCAGGGACCCAGCCCCAGCATTTT,TRBJ1-5,many,NA,TRBV28
CASSAIGGNTEAFF,TGTGCCAGCAGCGCCATAGGGGGGAACACTGAAGCTTTCTTT,TRBJ1-1,NA,NA,TRBV9
CSATGAGMAYNSPLHF,TGCAGTGCTACCGGGGCGGGCATGGCCTATAATTCACCCCTCCACTTT,TRBJ1-6,many,NA,TRBV20-1
CASSLSTTGELFF,TGTGCCAGCAGCTTGAGCACCACCGGGGAGCTGTTTTTT,TRBJ2-2,few,NA,TRBV5-4
CASSIFGGAVGEAQYF,TGTGCCAGCAGTATATTCGGGGGGGCCGTGGGCGAGGCCCAGTACTTC,TRBJ2-5,NA,TRBD2,TRBV7-6
CASSLTGVQPQHF,TGTGCCAGCAGCTTGACAGGGGTTCAGCCCCAGCATTTT,TRBJ1-5,many,TRBD1,TRBV5-1
CASRDGPLEAFF,TGTGCCAGCAGGGACGGACCACTTGAAGCTTTCTTT,TRBJ1-1,many,NA,TRBV6-2/TRBV6-3
CASSLRRTSGGDTQYF,TGTGCCAGCAGCCTACGACGGACTAGCGGGGGGGATACGCAGTATTTT,TRBJ2-3,many,TRBD2,TRBV7-8
CASSRDRDPYNEQFF,TGTGCCAGCAGTCGGGACAGGGATCCCTACAATGAGCAGTTCTTC,TRBJ2-1,NA,TRBD1,TRBV2
CASSFGMSNTEAFF,TGTGCCAGCAGCTTTGGGATGTCGAACACTGAAGCTTTCTTT,TRBJ1-1,few,NA,TRBV7-2
CASRRTGGDYEQYF,TGTGCCAGCAGAAGGACAGGGGGAGACTACGAGCAGTACTTC,TRBJ2-7,few,TRBD1,TRBV27
CASSLESRNEQFF,TGTGCCAGCAGCTTAGAGTCCCGGAATGAGCAGTTCTTC,TRBJ2-1,many,NA,TRBV11-2
CASSVRVSSGGTDTQYF,TGTGCCAGCAGCGTTAGGGTGTCTAGCGGGGGCACAGATACGCAGTATTTT,TRBJ2-3,few,TRBD2,TRBV9
CSVGKGGGRDTQYF,TGCAGCGTTGGAAAAGGAGGGGGGAGGGATACGCAGTATTTT,TRBJ2-3,NA,NA,TRBV29-1
CASSLTAGIQETQYF,TGTGCCAGCAGCTTAACGGCTGGGATCCAAGAGACCCAGTACTTC,TRBJ2-5,many,NA,TRBV11-3
CSAIDPKTNYGYTF,TGCAGTGCTATAGATCCGAAAACTAACTATGGCTACACCTTC,TRBJ1-2,many,NA,TRBV20-1
CSAGGQTVNTEAFF,TGCAGTGCTGGAGGACAGACAGTGAACACTGAAGCTTTCTTT,TRBJ1-1,few,NA,TRBV20-1
CASSLGFSSYEQYF,TGTGCCAGCAGCTTAGGATTTAGCTCCTACGAGCAGTACTTC,TRBJ2-7,many,NA,TRBV11-1
CASSGNPGETQYF,TGTGCCAGCAGCGGGAATCCCGGAGAGACCCAGTACTTC,TRBJ2-5,many,NA,TRBV6-1
CASSYSGQSAYEQYF,TGTGCCAGCAGTTACTCCGGACAGAGCGCCTACGAGCAGTACTTC,TRBJ2-7,many,NA,TRBV6-2/TRBV6-3
CASTPDRGRLYGYTF,TGTGCCAGCACCCCAGACAGGGGGCGCCTCTATGGCTACACCTTC,TRBJ1-2,many,TRBD1,TRBV12-3/TRBV12-4
CASSPYQQSTEAFF,TGTGCCAGCAGCCCATACCAACAGAGCACTGAAGCTTTCTTT,TRBJ1-1,many,NA,TRBV7-9
CASSQDTLDTEAFF,TGTGCCAGCAGCCAGGACACATTGGACACTGAAGCTTTCTTT,TRBJ1-1,NA,NA,TRBV11-2
CASSLGEAGSYNEQFF,TGTGCCAGCAGCCTAGGGGAGGCTGGCTCCTACAATGAGCAGTTCTTC,TRBJ2-1,many,NA,TRBV11-3
CASSPQGAHNEQFF,TGTGCCAGTAGTCCCCAGGGGGCCCACAATGAGCAGTTCTTC,TRBJ2-1,few,TRBD1,TRBV19
CASRGTGITTDTQYF,TGCGCCAGCAGAGGGACAGGGATAACCACAGATACGCAGTATTTT,TRBJ2-3,NA,TRBD1,TRBV5-1
CASSIGQTDYGYTF,TGTGCCAGTAGTATCGGACAGACTGACTATGGCTACACCTTC,TRBJ1-2,NA,NA,TRBV19
CATSRATIGRANNYGYTF,TGTGCCACCAGCAGAGCCACCATCGGGAGAGCTAATAACTATGGCTACACCTTC,TRBJ1-2,many,NA,TRBV15
CASSYGDRQMPQHF,TGTGCCAGCAGTTACGGGGACAGACAAATGCCCCAGCATTTT,TRBJ1-5,many,TRBD1,TRBV6-9
CAIERGTYNEQFF,TGTGCCATCGAGCGGGGGACCTACAATGAGCAGTTCTTC,TRBJ2-1,many,TRBD2,TRBV10-3
CASSPRSGQVGNTGELFF,TGTGCCAGCAGCCCACGGTCCGGGCAGGTGGGGAACACCGGGGAGCTGTTTTTT,TRBJ2-2,NA,NA,TRBV7-7
CASSPIGTTDGYTF,TGTGCCAGCTCACCTATAGGGACAACAGATGGCTACACCTTC,TRBJ1-2,many,NA,TRBV18
CASSANRVSLNYGYTF,TGTGCCAGCAGCGCAAACAGGGTGTCTTTAAACTATGGCTACACCTTC,TRBJ1-2,many,NA,TRBV3-1
CSAAQGFLTDTQYF,TGCAGTGCTGCGCAGGGTTTTCTCACAGATACGCAGTATTTT,TRBJ2-3,few,NA,TRBV20-1
CASRIEGDEQFF,TGTGCCAGTAGAATCGAGGGGGATGAGCAGTTCTTC,TRBJ2-1,NA,NA,TRBV19
CASSLRSSGRADEQFF,TGTGCCAGCAGCTTACGTTCAAGCGGGAGGGCCGATGAGCAGTTCTTC,TRBJ2-1,many,TRBD2,TRBV13
CASSSGGGTYEQYF,TGTGCCAGCAGTTCGGGCGGCGGGACCTACGAGCAGTACTTC,TRBJ2-7,many,NA,TRBV28
CASSLLGTGDPHEQYF,TGTGCCAGCAGCCTTTTGGGGACAGGGGATCCCCACGAGCAGTACTTC,TRBJ2-7,NA,TRBD1,TRBV5-8